What follows is one TCR beta chain and its context. These data originate in a study of blood T cell repertoires in COVID-19. Study-level information: Sites across the United States, Italy and Spain contributed samples from acute and convalescent COVID-19. T cells, B-cell-depleted T cells, or PBMCs supplied cDNA or gDNA.

The V gene lost 4 bases and the J gene lost 4 bases, with 15 bases spanning the gap. The V gene's germline CDR1 is SGHRS and CDR2 YFSETQ. The CDR3 contains 14 residues. The authors' processing: The assay estimated nucleated cells by amplifying reference gene primers. Generated by immunoSEQ multiplex PCR, the TCRdb table keeps only in-frame clones and is missing some. V and J calls and clone size are given by that table; D and trimming were obtained from the DNA. The data show about 240,000 clones, about 80% seen once. The J gene is TRBJ2-7, the V gene TRBV5-1, with a possible D match to TRBD1 (6 bases). The TCR was taken from a woman at least 80 years old with acute or convalescent COVID-19. Input material: peripheral blood. CDR3 DNA sequence: TGCGCCAGCAGCCGAGTGGACAGTCGTTACGAGCAGTACTTC. Residues: CASSRVDSRYEQYF.